This record covers a single T cell receptor (beta chain). The authors prepared the TCRbeta library with unique molecular identifiers. TCRdb recomputed calls from the PCR reads with MiXCR, one row per CDR3 protein. The table lists 100,000 or so distinct CDR3 sequences, 6% to 9% of them singletons, with about 16% in the top ten. This record comes from a study of T-cell reconstitution after alpha-beta-depleted transplantation in children. The CDR3 length is 14 residues. V was clipped by 5 bases and J by 5 bases; unmatched bases: 4. CDR1 is SGHAT, CDR2 FQNNGV, per germline. The sequencing here drew on PBMCs, taken before TCRalphabeta/CD19-depleted stem cell transplant. The gene calls are TRBV11-2 and TRBJ1-4; 8 bases are shared with TRBD1. This TCR derives from a boy between 2 and 10 years old with acute lymphoblastic leukemia, due to receive a stem cell transplant. The chain's CDR3 is CASSHWTGNEKLFF. The DNA for the CDR3 is TGTGCCAGCAGCCATTGGACAGGGAATGAAAAACTGTTTTTT.